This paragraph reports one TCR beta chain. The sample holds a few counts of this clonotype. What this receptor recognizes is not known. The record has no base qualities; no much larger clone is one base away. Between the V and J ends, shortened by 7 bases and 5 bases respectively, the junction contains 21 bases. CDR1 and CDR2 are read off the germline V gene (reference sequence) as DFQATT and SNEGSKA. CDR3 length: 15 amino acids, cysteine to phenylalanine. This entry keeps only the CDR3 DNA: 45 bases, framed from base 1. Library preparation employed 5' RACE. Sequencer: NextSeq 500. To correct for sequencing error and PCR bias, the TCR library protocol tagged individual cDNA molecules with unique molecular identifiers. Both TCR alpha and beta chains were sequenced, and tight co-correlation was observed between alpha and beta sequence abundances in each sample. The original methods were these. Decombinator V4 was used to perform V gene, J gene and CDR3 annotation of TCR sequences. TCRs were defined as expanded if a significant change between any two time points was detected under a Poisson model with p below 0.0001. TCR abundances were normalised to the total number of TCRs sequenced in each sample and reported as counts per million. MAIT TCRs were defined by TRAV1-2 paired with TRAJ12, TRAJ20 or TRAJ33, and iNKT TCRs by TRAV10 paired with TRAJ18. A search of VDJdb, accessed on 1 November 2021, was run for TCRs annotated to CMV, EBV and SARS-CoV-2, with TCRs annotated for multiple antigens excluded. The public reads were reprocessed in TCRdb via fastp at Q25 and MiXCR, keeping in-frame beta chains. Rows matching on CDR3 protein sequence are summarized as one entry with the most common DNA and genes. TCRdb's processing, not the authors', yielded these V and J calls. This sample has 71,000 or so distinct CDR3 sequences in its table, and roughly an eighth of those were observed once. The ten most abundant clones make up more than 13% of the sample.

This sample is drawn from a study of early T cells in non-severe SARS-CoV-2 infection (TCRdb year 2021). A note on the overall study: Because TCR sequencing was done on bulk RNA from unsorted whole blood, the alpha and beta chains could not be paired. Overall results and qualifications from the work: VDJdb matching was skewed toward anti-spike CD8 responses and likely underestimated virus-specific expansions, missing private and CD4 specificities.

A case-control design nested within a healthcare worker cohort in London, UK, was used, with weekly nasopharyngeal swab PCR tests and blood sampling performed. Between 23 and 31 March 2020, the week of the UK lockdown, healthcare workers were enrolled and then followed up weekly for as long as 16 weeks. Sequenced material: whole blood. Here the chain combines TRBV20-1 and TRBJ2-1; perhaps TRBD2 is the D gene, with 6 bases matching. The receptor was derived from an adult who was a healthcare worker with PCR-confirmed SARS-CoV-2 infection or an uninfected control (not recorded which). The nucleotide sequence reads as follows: TGCAGTGTTATGCCGGGAGCAGTCGTCGACAATGAGCAGTTCTTC. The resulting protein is CSVMPGAVVDNEQFF.